This T cell receptor (beta chain) was identified in a study of T cells in pancreatic ductal adenocarcinoma. With respect to this clone: Its specificity is not known.

CDR3 length: 13 residues. Unmatched junction bases numbered 5, after V lost 4 bases and J lost 12 bases. CDR1 and CDR2 (germline): MDHEN, SYDVKM. Study observations and caveats: Unique clonotypes were 7.5 to 8.5-fold more numerous in blood than in tumor. Results skew toward the minority of patients with early-stage disease. Enrichment of CD45RO+ effector over naive T cells in tumors may bias clonality. Blood clonality (roughly 0.067) did not differ significantly from tumor (approximately 0.12).

The repertoire was sequenced with immunoSEQ multiplex PCR; TCRdb's copy has only in-frame clones and lacks some. The table has about 98,000 clones, 90% to 95% seen once; the top ten hold about 3%. No neoadjuvant therapy was given to the selected pancreatic ductal adenocarcinoma patients before their surgery. The V and J genes are TRBV28 and TRBJ2-7; 14 nucleotides agree with TRBD2. This receptor was taken from a human donor with pancreatic ductal adenocarcinoma. Input material: PBMCs. CDR3 nucleotides: TGTGCCAGCAGTTCGGGACTAGCGGGAGTTGTGTACTTC. Translation gives CASSSGLAGVVYF. The whole variable domain, filled in from reference TRBV28 and TRBJ2-7, reads DVKVTQSSRYLVKRTGEKVFLECVQDMDHENMFWYRQDPGLGLRLIYFSYDVKMKEKGDIPEGYSVSREKKERFSLILESASTNQTSMYLCASSSGLAGVVYFGPGTRLTVT.